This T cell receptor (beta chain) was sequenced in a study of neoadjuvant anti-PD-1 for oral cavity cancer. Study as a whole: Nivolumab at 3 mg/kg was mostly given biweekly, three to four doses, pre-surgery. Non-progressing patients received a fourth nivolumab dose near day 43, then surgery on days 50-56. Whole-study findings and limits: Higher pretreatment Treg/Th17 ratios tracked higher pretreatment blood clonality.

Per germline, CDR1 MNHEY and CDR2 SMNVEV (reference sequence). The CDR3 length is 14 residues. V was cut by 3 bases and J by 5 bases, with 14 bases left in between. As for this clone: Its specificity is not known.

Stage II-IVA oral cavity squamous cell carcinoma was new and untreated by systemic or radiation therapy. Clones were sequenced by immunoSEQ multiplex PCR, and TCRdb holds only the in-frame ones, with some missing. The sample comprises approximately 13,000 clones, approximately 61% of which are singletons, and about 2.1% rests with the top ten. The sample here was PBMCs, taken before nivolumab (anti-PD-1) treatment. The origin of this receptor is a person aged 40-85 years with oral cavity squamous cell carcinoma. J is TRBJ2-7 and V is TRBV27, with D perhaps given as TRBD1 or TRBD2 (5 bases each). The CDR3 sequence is CASSFRGEKDEQYF. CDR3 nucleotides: TGTGCCAGCAGTTTTCGAGGGGAAAAGGACGAGCAGTACTTC.